The following is a TCR beta chain sequence with its context. Its antigen remains unidentified. This sample is part of a study of shared clonotypes between healthy human individuals. The CDR3 contains 18 residues. From germline, CDR1 is MNHEY and CDR2 SMNVEV (reference sequence). The V and J ends lost 4 bases and 1 base, in that order; junction bases with no gene match: 11. The repertoire was sequenced with immunoSEQ multiplex PCR; TCRdb's copy has only in-frame clones and lacks some. The sample has around 1.9 million clones, about 93% seen once. Study findings and constraints: In general, naive subsets displayed greater estimated richness than memory subsets did.

Terminally differentiated effector memory CD45RA+ cells were left out of the naive CD8 fraction, which was CD45RO-negative and positively selected for CCR7. Adults of Caucasian background living in Nashville, Tennessee made up all donors. The clonotype originates from a man aged 18 to 29 in good health. Some clones in this sample may be carry-over from other donors' samples. Sequencing was done on a sample of naive CD8+ T cells from PBMCs. The chain couples TRBV27 to TRBJ2-3; the match to TRBD2 covers 10 bases. CDR3 bases: TGTGCCAGCAGTTACGAGCGGGAGGGCCTTGTAGGCACAGATACGCAGTATTTT. Translation gives CASSYEREGLVGTDTQYF.